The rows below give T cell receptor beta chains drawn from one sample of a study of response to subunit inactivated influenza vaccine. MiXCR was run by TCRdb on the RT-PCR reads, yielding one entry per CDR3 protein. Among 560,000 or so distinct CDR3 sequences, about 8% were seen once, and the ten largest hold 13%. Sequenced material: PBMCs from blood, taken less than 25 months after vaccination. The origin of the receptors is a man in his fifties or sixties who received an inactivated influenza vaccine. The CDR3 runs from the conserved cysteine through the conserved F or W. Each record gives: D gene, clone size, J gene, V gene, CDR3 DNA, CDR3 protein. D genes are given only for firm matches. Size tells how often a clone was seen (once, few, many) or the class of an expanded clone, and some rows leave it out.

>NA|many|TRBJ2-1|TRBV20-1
TGCAGTGCTAAAGATTGGGCTTCCTACAATGAGCAGTTCTTC
CSAKDWASYNEQFF
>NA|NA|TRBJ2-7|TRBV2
TGTGCCAGCAGGCCCGGAAGAGGGTTCGCCTACGAGCAGTACTTC
CASRPGRGFAYEQYF
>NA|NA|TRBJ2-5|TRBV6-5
TGTGCCACTCTTGCTTTGGAGACCCAGTACTTC
CATLALETQYF
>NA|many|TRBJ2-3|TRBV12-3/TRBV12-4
TGTGCCAGCAGTTTATCTCCTCTGATAAGCACAGATACGCAGTATTTT
CASSLSPLISTDTQYF
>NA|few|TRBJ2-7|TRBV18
TGTGCCAGCTCACCACGGGAACAGGTTACCTACGAGCAGTACTTC
CASSPREQVTYEQYF
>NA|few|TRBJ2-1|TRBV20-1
TGCAGTGCTCAAAAGAATGCAGGTTGGGACAATGAGCAGTTCTTC
CSAQKNAGWDNEQFF
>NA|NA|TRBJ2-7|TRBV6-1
TGTGCCAGCAGAACGAGCCCCGGATCCTACGAGCAGTACTTC
CASRTSPGSYEQYF
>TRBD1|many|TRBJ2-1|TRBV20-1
TGCAGTGCTAGAGGCGACAGGGGATCCTACAATGAGCAGTTCTTC
CSARGDRGSYNEQFF
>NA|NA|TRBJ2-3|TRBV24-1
TGTGCCACCAGTGACGGAAGGGGCACAGATACGCAGTATTTT
CATSDGRGTDTQYF
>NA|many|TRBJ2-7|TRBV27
TGTGCCAGCAGAGCGCGGACGTTATCCTACGAGCAGTACTTC
CASRARTLSYEQYF
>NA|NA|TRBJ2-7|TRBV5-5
TGTGCCAGCAGCTTGTCCCCCGGCAGGTGGCCCTACGAGCAGTACTTC
CASSLSPGRWPYEQYF
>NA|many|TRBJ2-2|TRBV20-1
TGCAGTGCCCCCCGGGGCGGCAACACCGGGGAGCTGTTTTTT
CSAPRGGNTGELFF
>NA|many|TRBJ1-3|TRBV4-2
TGTGCCAGCAGCCAAGGACAATTCGGAAACACCATATATTTT
CASSQGQFGNTIYF
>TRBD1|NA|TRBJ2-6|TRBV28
TGTGCCAGCAGTTTTCGGACAGGGGTGGCTGGGGCCAACGTCCTGACTTTC
CASSFRTGVAGANVLTF
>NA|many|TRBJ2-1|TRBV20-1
TGCAGTGCCTTCGCATCGTACAATGAGCAGTTCTTC
CSAFASYNEQFF
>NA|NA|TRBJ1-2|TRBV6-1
TGTGCCAGCAGGGCGCAGGGAGAGTCGGGCTACACCTTC
CASRAQGESGYTF
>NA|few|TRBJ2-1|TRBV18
TGTGCCAGCTCGGGCCAACGGCTCAATGAGCAGTTCTTC
CASSGQRLNEQFF
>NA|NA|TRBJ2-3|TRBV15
TGTGCCACCAGCACGACTGTGGGGTTCACAGATACGCAGTATTTT
CATSTTVGFTDTQYF
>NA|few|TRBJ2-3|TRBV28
TGTGCCAGCACCCCGGGCGCAGGGGACGGACGTAGCACAGATACGCAGTATTTT
CASTPGAGDGRSTDTQYF
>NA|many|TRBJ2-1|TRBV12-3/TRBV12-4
TGTGCCAGCAGCTTCCGGCCAGGGGCGGACAATGAGCAGTTCTTC
CASSFRPGADNEQFF
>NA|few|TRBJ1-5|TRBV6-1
TGTGCCAGCAGTGAAGCGCTAGATCAGCCCCAGCATTTT
CASSEALDQPQHF
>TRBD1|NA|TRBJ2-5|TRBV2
TGTGCCATCCGACCGGGACAGGGGCTCCAAGAGACCCAGTACTTC
CAIRPGQGLQETQYF
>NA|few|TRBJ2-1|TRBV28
TGTGCCAGCCACCTAGGGAGCGGTCAGCAGTTCTTC
CASHLGSGQQFF
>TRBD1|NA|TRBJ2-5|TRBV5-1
TGCGCCAGCAGCAGCACAGGGGGCGGCGAGACCCAGTACTTC
CASSSTGGGETQYF
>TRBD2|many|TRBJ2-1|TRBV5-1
TGCGCCAGCAGCTTGTTAGCGGGAGTCTCCTACAATGAGCAGTTCTTC
CASSLLAGVSYNEQFF
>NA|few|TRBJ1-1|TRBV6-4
TGTGCCAGCAGTCCTAACCAGAACACTGAAGCTTTCTTT
CASSPNQNTEAFF
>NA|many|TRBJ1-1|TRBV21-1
TGTGCCAGCAAGACCGGGGGTTGCGCTGAAGCTTTCTTT
CASKTGGCAEAFF
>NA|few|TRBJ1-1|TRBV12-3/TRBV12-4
TGTGCCAGCAGTCACAGGGTAAGGACTGAAGCTTTCTTT
CASSHRVRTEAFF
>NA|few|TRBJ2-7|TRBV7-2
TGTGCCAGCAGCGCCAACGGCTACGAGCAGTACTTC
CASSANGYEQYF